Below, 23 T cell receptor beta chains from the same sample are listed, as sequenced in a study of CD8+ T cells in alopecia areata. The authors extracted RNA and reverse transcribed it into cDNA as the sequencing template. Assay used: immunoSEQ multiplex PCR; TCRdb lists only in-frame clones, some missing. The sample records over 85,000 clones, under 45% being singletons. The sequenced sample consisted of CD4+ T cells sorted from blood. Receptor source: a human donor with alopecia areata.

The chain recombines TRBV7-9 with TRBJ2-1; D is tentatively TRBD1 or TRBD2 (6 bases each). This CDR3 spans 15 amino acids. Trimming stripped 4 bases from V and 5 bases from J, with 15 bases between. Germline V gene data show CDR1 as SEHNR and CDR2 as FQNEAQ (reference sequence). This chain's CDR3 is CASSSPGAGNNEQFF. DNA of the CDR3: TGTGCCAGCAGCTCCCCGGGGGCAGGGAACAATGAGCAGTTCTTC.

The gene calls are TRBV28 and TRBJ2-3; 7 positions agree with TRBD2. Germline loops: CDR1 MDHEN, CDR2 SYDVKM. CDR3 length: 15 amino acids. V trimming: 2 bases; J trimming: 3 bases; junction bases outside the gene matches: 5. The CDR3 DNA follows: TGTGCCAGCAGTTTAGGGCTAGCGGAAACAGATACGCAGTATTTT. It codes for CASSLGLAETDTQYF.

The chain joins TRBV5-1 to TRBJ2-2; D possibly corresponds to TRBD2 (6 bases). This CDR3 comprises 14 residues. V was cut by 4 bases and J by 0 bases, with 7 bases left in between. The germline V gene encodes CDR1 SGHRS and CDR2 YFSETQ. CDR3 protein: CASSAGPNTGELFF. As DNA, the CDR3 is TGCGCCAGCAGCGCGGGACCGAACACCGGGGAGCTGTTTTTT.

The V gene is TRBV29-1, the J gene TRBJ2-1, with TRBD2 matching over 11 bases. The J segment lost 9 bases and the V segment lost 5 bases, leaving 6 bases of the junction unmatched. CDR1 is SQVTM and CDR2 is ANQGSEA in the germline V gene. CDR3 length: 13 residues. CDR3 protein: CSVSSGGAFEQFF. CDR3 sequence (DNA): TGCAGCGTTAGTAGCGGGGGGGCCTTTGAGCAGTTCTTC.

This clone has a handful of counts. J is TRBJ2-2 and V is TRBV29-1; TRBD1 might be the D (6 bases). Germline CDR1 SQVTM, CDR2 ANQGSEA. Trimming pared 3 bases from V and 5 bases from J, leaving 7 bases between. The length of the CDR3 is 12 residues. In nucleotides, the CDR3 is TGCAGCGTTGACCAGGGGACCGGGGAGCTGTTTTTT. This gives the protein CSVDQGTGELFF.

This clone turned up a few times. The rearrangement joins TRBV29-1 to TRBJ2-5; a weak D match, TRBD2 (6 bases). The CDR3 loop spans 12 amino acids. Germline V CDR1 and CDR2: SQVTM, ANQGSEA. With 6 bases removed from V and 5 bases from J, the gap between germline ends came to 13 bases. The CDR3 bases are TGCAGCGTCAGACCGGGGGAGGAGACCCAGTACTTC. Its protein product is CSVRPGEETQYF.

This clone has only a few counts. V is TRBV7-2 and J is TRBJ2-1; no clear D. V lost 3 bases and J 8 bases, leaving 5 bases between the germline ends. The CDR3 has 11 residues. Germline V gene data show CDR1 as SGHTA and CDR2 as FQGNSA. The CDR3 loop reads CASSLVHEQFF. The CDR3 DNA follows: TGTGCCAGCAGCTTGGTCCATGAGCAGTTCTTC.

The sample holds a few counts of this clone. The V call is TRBV28, the J call TRBJ2-1, with D maybe TRBD2 (7 bases). CDR3 length equals 13 residues. The V and J ends lost 7 bases and 7 bases respectively, with 14 bases between them. Germline assignment: CDR1 MDHEN and CDR2 SYDVKM. CDR3 residues: CASTRGGSNEQFF. DNA for the CDR3: TGTGCCAGCACCAGGGGAGGGTCTAATGAGCAGTTCTTC.

This clone showed up just a few times. The V call is TRBV28, the J call TRBJ2-3; TRBD2 matches 8 bases. The germline CDR1 and CDR2 sequences are MDHEN and SYDVKM. CDR3 length: 13 amino acids. The CDR3 spells CANSGGGTDTQYF. DNA of the CDR3: TGTGCTAACAGCGGGGGTGGCACAGATACGCAGTATTTT.

The chain recombines TRBV25-1 with TRBJ2-5, with D hard to call. CDR3 length: 13 amino acids. Germline assignment: CDR1 MGHDK and CDR2 SYGVNS. V lost 1 base, J lost 4 bases, and 7 bases lay in between. CDR3 bases: TGTGCCAGCAGTGAATGGTCCAGAGAGACCCAGTACTTC. Amino acid sequence: CASSEWSRETQYF.

This chain's CDR3 is CAWGKLKADTQYF. CDR3 DNA sequence: TGTGCCTGGGGAAAACTCAAGGCAGATACGCAGTATTTT. The rearrangement links TRBV30 to TRBJ2-3; D call uncertain. In germline, CDR1 is GTSNPN, CDR2 SVGIG (reference sequence). CDR3 length equals 13 residues. Trimming shortened V by 5 bases and J by 4 bases, and 13 bases separated the two germline ends.

This clone was counted only a few times. The gene calls are TRBV10-3 and TRBJ1-2; D is undetermined. CDR3 length: 11 amino acids. V gave up 6 bases and J gave up 5 bases, with 7 bases separating them. CDR1 is ENHRY and CDR2 is SYGVKD in the germline V gene. The chain's CDR3 is CAISQTYGYTF. In DNA, the CDR3 is TGTGCCATCAGCCAGACGTATGGCTACACCTTC.

This clone was found a few times. The rearrangement uses TRBV5-1 and TRBJ2-3; D unclear. The germline CDR1 and CDR2 sequences are SGHRS and YFSETQ. CDR3 size: 16 residues. Trimming shortened V by 0 bases and J by 6 bases, and 17 bases separated the two germline ends. Written as DNA, the CDR3 is TGCGCCAGCAGCTTGGCGGTAGTAGGGATAGGTGATACGCAGTATTTT. This codes for CASSLAVVGIGDTQYF.

The gene calls are TRBV5-1 and TRBJ2-5; 7 nucleotides agree with TRBD1. The CDR3 is 18 residues long. With V trimmed by 2 bases and J by 3 bases, 16 bases remained unmatched. Germline CDR1 and CDR2: SGHRS and YFSETQ. The DNA for the CDR3 is TGCGCCAGCAGCTTCCGCGTGAGGGGGCGAACTGGAGAAGAGACCCAGTACTTC. It encodes CASSFRVRGRTGEETQYF.

The J gene is TRBJ2-7, the V gene TRBV6-6, with 7 bases aligning to TRBD1. Trimming removed 4 bases from V and 4 bases from J; junction bases left unmatched: 7. The CDR3 has 14 amino acids. Germline values: CDR1 MNHNY, CDR2 SVGAGI (reference sequence). The DNA for the CDR3 is TGTGCCAGCAGTTCAAGACAGGGACATTACGAGCAGTACTTC. This gives the protein CASSSRQGHYEQYF.

The chain is built from TRBV15 and TRBJ2-1, with a tentative D call TRBD2 (6 bases). The CDR3 spans 13 residues. V dropped 5 bases and J dropped 5 bases, with 10 bases sitting between them. The V gene's germline CDR1 is LNHNV and CDR2 YYDKDF (reference sequence). The CDR3 loop is CATSVGLNNEQFF. The CDR3, as DNA: TGTGCCACCAGCGTGGGACTCAACAATGAGCAGTTCTTC.

This clone has more than one count but fewer than ten. The gene calls are TRBV25-1 and TRBJ1-1; tentatively, D is TRBD1 (6 bases). The CDR3 totals 13 residues. Between the trimmed V and J ends, which lost 4 bases and 9 bases, there was a span of 15 bases. Germline V gene data show CDR1 as MGHDK and CDR2 as SYGVNS. Here the CDR3 DNA reads TGTGCCAGCAGTGCTCCGGACAGAGAAAAAGCTTTCTTT. Translating gives CASSAPDREKAFF.

This clone has only a few counts. V gene TRBV29-1 combines with J gene TRBJ2-1; the match to TRBD2 covers 12 bases. Trimming cost V 7 bases and J 9 bases; bases outside gene matches: 10. CDR1 is SQVTM, CDR2 ANQGSEA, per germline. The CDR3 has 14 amino acids. CDR3 in amino acids: CSDVLAGGVSEQFF. CDR3 sequence (DNA): TGCAGCGACGTACTAGCGGGAGGAGTTAGTGAGCAGTTCTTC.

As for this clone: This specimen includes other DNA sequences encoding the same CDR3. This chain uses TRBV4-1 with TRBJ2-5; possibly TRBD1 or TRBD2 for D (5 bases each). V lost 1 base, J lost 1 base, and 7 bases lay in between. CDR3 size: 14 residues. Germline V CDR1 and CDR2: MGHRA, YSYEKL. In DNA, the CDR3 is TGCGCCAGCAGCCAAGGGGGACCCCAAGAGACCCAGTACTTC. Translation: CASSQGGPQETQYF.

V is TRBV2 and J is TRBJ2-5; D gene ambiguous. Trimming stripped 6 bases from V and 4 bases from J, with 12 bases between. Germline V gives CDR1 SNHLY, CDR2 FYNNEI. The CDR3 is 13 residues long. The CDR3 loop reads CASSLRATETQYF. The CDR3 DNA reads as TGTGCCAGCAGCCTCCGGGCGACAGAGACCCAGTACTTC.

The chain is built from TRBV27 and TRBJ2-1; 9 nucleotides line up with TRBD2. Germline CDR1 is MNHEY and CDR2 is SMNVEV (reference sequence). Trimming took 5 bases from V and 1 from J; bases not matched to a gene: 9. The CDR3 length is 17 residues. CDR3 bases: TGTGCCAGCAGTATTATTGGCGGGAGGGTGTCCTACAATGAGCAGTTCTTC. Its protein is CASSIIGGRVSYNEQFF.

The chain carries TRBV29-1 and TRBJ2-2; 8 nucleotides line up with TRBD2. There are 14 residues in the CDR3. With V trimmed by 3 bases and J by 6 bases, 6 bases remained unmatched. Germline lookup yields CDR1 SQVTM and CDR2 ANQGSEA. CDR3 sequence reads: CSVDSTSAPGELFF. CDR3 bases: TGCAGCGTTGATTCGACTAGCGCGCCCGGGGAGCTGTTTTTT.

This clone was observed a handful of times. The CDR3 nucleotides are TGTGCCTGGAGTGTACCCTTTCCGAGCTCCTACAATGAGCAGTTCTTC. Its translation: CAWSVPFPSSYNEQFF. This chain connects TRBV30 to TRBJ2-1; D is unresolved. CDR3 length equals 16 residues. In germline, CDR1 is GTSNPN, CDR2 SVGIG (reference sequence). Between the trimmed V and J ends, which lost 0 bases and 0 bases, there was a span of 12 bases.